These 4 T cell receptor beta chains share one sample of origin, sequenced in a study of human T cells and chemical hapten exposure (dated by TCRdb to the early 2020s). Preparation of the library involved RACE. Sequencing used a NextSeq 500. TCRdb's own reprocessing of the public reads used fastp at Q25 and MiXCR and kept productive beta chains. Rows matching on CDR3 protein sequence are summarized as one entry with the most common DNA and genes. For this sample there are roughly 110,000 distinct CDR3 sequences; 12% appear just once. Of the sample, about 1.6% falls within the top ten clones. The time point label for this specimen denotes: pre-sensitization, week 0. Interpreted using the paper, the treatment or condition label stands for: therapeutic diphenylcyclopropenone sensitization with weekly scalp DPC. This specimen was whole blood, taken in connection with sensitization to the hapten diphenylcyclopropenone (DPC). The receptors were gathered from a woman in her forties or fifties with alopecia areata. Some clones in this sample may be carry-over from other donors' samples.

The table lists this clonotype with many counts. This chain connects TRBV6-5 to TRBJ1-5, with 8 bases fitting TRBD1. Looked up from germline, CDR1 is MNHEY and CDR2 is SVGAGI. This CDR3 has 15 amino acids. Unmatched junction bases numbered 7, after V lost 2 bases and J lost 7 bases. In DNA, the CDR3 is TGTGCCAGCAGTTACAGCCGGACAGGGTCCCAGCCCCAGCATTTT. Translation gives CASSYSRTGSQPQHF.

The chain has TRBV7-6 and TRBJ2-2; 13 bases are a match to TRBD2. Germline CDR1 and CDR2: SGHVS and FNYEAQ. The CDR3 sequence is 19 residues long. The trim removed 5 bases at V and 0 bases at J, leaving 9 bases unmatched. The CDR3 protein is CASSQRSGTSGTNTGELFF. The CDR3 DNA reads TGTGCCAGCAGCCAACGTTCCGGGACTAGCGGGACGAACACCGGGGAGCTGTTTTTT.

This clonotype was recorded many times. The chain has TRBV20-1 and TRBJ2-1; 14 bases agree with TRBD2. Germline V gene lookup returns CDR1 DFQATT and CDR2 SNEGSKA (reference sequence). With 6 bases clipped from V and 8 bases from J, the junction kept 9 bases outside the gene matches. CDR3 size: 15 residues. The CDR3 reads CSADDGTSGSDEQFF. The DNA for the CDR3 is TGCAGTGCAGACGATGGGACTAGCGGGAGTGATGAGCAGTTCTTC.

This clonotype was recorded many times. The chain has TRBV6-9 and TRBJ2-2, with 7 bases that match TRBD2. Germline loops: CDR1 MNHGY, CDR2 SVAAGI. The CDR3 extends over 16 amino acids. V was clipped by 6 bases and J by 2 bases; unmatched bases: 9. The CDR3, as DNA: TGTGCCAGCAGCCCGCGGGAGAGCCACAACACCGGGGAGCTGTTTTTT. This encodes CASSPRESHNTGELFF.